This entry lists 28 T cell receptor beta chains sequenced from one sample in a study of tumor-infiltrating lymphocytes in localized non-small cell lung cancer. Repertoires were generated with immunoSEQ multiplex PCR, while TCRdb's copy carries only in-frame clones and drops some. The data contain some 9,700 clones, around 80% of them singletons. Sequencing input: uninvolved lung tissue not adjacent to the tumor. The source is a human donor with non-small cell lung cancer.

The V and J genes are TRBV21-1 and TRBJ1-5. TRBV21-1 is described as a pseudogene. The CDR3 runs to 16 residues. The CDR3 is CASTHRVSTKNQPQHF. CDR3 coding DNA: TGTGCCAGCACCCACCGGGTCTCGACGAAAAATCAGCCCCAGCATTTT.

This clone was counted a single time. The chain joins TRBV9 to TRBJ2-3, with D uncertain. Trimming stripped 0 bases from V and 5 bases from J, with 7 bases between. The CDR3 consists of 13 residues. Germline CDR1 and CDR2: SGDLS and YYNGEE. The CDR3 protein is CASSVGGKDTQYF. The CDR3 DNA reads as TGTGCCAGCAGCGTAGGTGGCAAAGATACGCAGTATTTT.

V is TRBV19 and J is TRBJ1-5, with 7 positions matching TRBD1. The CDR3 sequence is 14 residues long. Germline V lookup: CDR1 LNHDA, CDR2 SQIVND (reference sequence). V was clipped by 4 bases and J by 6 bases; unmatched bases: 6. CDR3 sequence (DNA): TGTGCCAGTAGTACCAGACAGGGCATTCAGCCCCAGCATTTT. This gives the protein CASSTRQGIQPQHF. The entire variable domain, with the rest obtained from reference TRBV19 and TRBJ1-5, is as follows: DGGITQSPKYLFRKEGQNVTLSCEQNLNHDAMYWYRQDPGQGLRLIYYSQIVNDFQKGDIAEGYSVSREKKESFPLTVTSAQKNPTAFYLCASSTRQGIQPQHFGDGTRLSIL.

The J gene is TRBJ1-2, the V gene TRBV10-3, with D unresolved. Looked up from germline, CDR1 is ENHRY and CDR2 is SYGVKD. V was clipped by 6 bases and J by 3 bases, with 11 bases between them. This CDR3 has 13 residues. For the CDR3, the DNA is TGTGCCATCAGCCCAGGATTTTACTATGGCTACACCTTC. This gives the protein CAISPGFYYGYTF.

The chain employs TRBV6-6 and TRBJ2-5, with D maybe TRBD1 (6 bases). V was cut by 6 bases and J by 3 bases, with 11 bases left in between. This CDR3 is built from 13 residues. Germline values: CDR1 MNHNY, CDR2 SVGAGI (reference sequence). The CDR3 DNA reads TGTGCCAGCAGACCCACAGGGAAAGAGACCCAGTACTTC. Protein product: CASRPTGKETQYF.

The chain joins TRBV5-6 to TRBJ2-1; 11 bases map to TRBD2. Germline V gene data show CDR1 as SGHDT and CDR2 as YYEEEE. With V trimmed by 0 bases and J by 8 bases, 7 bases remained unmatched. The length of the CDR3 is 16 residues. The CDR3 loop reads CASSLAIAGGPDEQFF. CDR3 sequence (DNA): TGTGCCAGCAGCTTGGCCATAGCGGGAGGGCCCGATGAGCAGTTCTTC.

The rearrangement links TRBV11-2 to TRBJ2-1; TRBD1 matches at 10 bases. The junction had 6 bases not matched to a gene; V was cut back by 1 base and J by 3 bases. The CDR3 extends over 17 amino acids. CDR1 and CDR2 from the germline V gene are SGHAT and FQNNGV. CDR3 in amino acids: CASSLVGRTGGYNEQFF. The CDR3 nucleotides read TGTGCCAGCAGCTTAGTGGGTCGGACAGGGGGCTACAATGAGCAGTTCTTC.

The chain carries TRBV13 and TRBJ1-1; no firm D call. The germline V and J ends were trimmed by 4 bases and 5 bases, with 17 bases remaining between them. CDR1 PRHDT and CDR2 FYEKMQ come from the germline V gene (reference sequence). The CDR3 length is 15 residues. The CDR3 coding sequence is TGTGCCAGCAGCTCCGGTCCTCGCGTGTATACTGAAGCTTTCTTT. This codes for CASSSGPRVYTEAFF.

The chain combines TRBV5-4 with TRBJ1-2, with D possibly being TRBD1 (6 bases). CDR1 and CDR2 (germline): SGHNT, YYREEE (reference sequence). This CDR3 is 13 amino acids long. V was clipped by 2 bases and J by 3 bases, with 8 bases between them. CDR3 region: CASSLPGDYGYTF. DNA for the CDR3: TGTGCCAGCAGCTTACCAGGGGACTATGGCTACACCTTC.

This clone was found a few times. The chain uses TRBV10-3 and TRBJ2-2; D might be TRBD2 (5 bases). Germline V gives CDR1 ENHRY, CDR2 SYGVKD. The V end was cut by 1 base, the J end by 1 base, with 16 bases between. The CDR3 loop spans 18 amino acids. CDR3 in amino acids: CAISEYQKGRGNTGELFF. The CDR3 coding sequence is TGTGCCATCAGTGAGTACCAGAAGGGCCGGGGGAACACCGGGGAGCTGTTTTTT.

The chain joins TRBV7-9 to TRBJ1-2; 8 bases map to TRBD1. Trimming cost V 5 bases and J 2 bases; bases outside gene matches: 7. CDR3 length: 15 residues. CDR1 and CDR2 from the germline V gene are SEHNR and FQNEAQ (reference sequence). CDR3 region: CASSPSRDRNYGYTF. The CDR3 coding sequence is TGTGCCAGCAGCCCGTCCCGGGACAGGAACTATGGCTACACCTTC.

The chain uses TRBV29-1 and TRBJ1-2, with 9 bases matching TRBD1. CDR1 is SQVTM, CDR2 ANQGSEA, per germline. The CDR3 totals 13 residues. J lost 3 bases, V lost 4 bases, and 3 bases had no gene match. The CDR3 is CSVATGGDYGYTF. The CDR3 DNA reads TGCAGCGTTGCAACAGGGGGCGACTATGGCTACACCTTC.

The chain couples TRBV6-4 to TRBJ1-1; D not resolved. V was clipped by 4 bases and J by 2 bases, with 5 bases between them. Per the germline V gene, CDR1 is MRHNA and CDR2 is SNTAGT. The CDR3 is 12 residues long. This CDR3 is CASSVLNTEAFF. The CDR3 DNA follows: TGTGCCAGCAGTGTTCTCAACACTGAAGCTTTCTTT.

The table lists this clone with a count of one. V and J are TRBV4-2 and TRBJ1-2; the D gene is possibly TRBD1 (5 bases). This CDR3 spans 15 amino acids. Germline-derived CDR1 and CDR2 are LGHNA and YNFKEQ. Trimming left V 0 bases short and J 7 bases short, with 15 bases between. CDR3 in DNA: TGTGCCAGCAGCCAAGAGGCGGGGGATGGGGGTGGCTACACCTTC. Translated: CASSQEAGDGGGYTF.

The gene calls are TRBV28 and TRBJ1-5; possible D gene TRBD1, 5 bases. The CDR3 consists of 13 residues. The germline CDR1 and CDR2 sequences are MDHEN and SYDVKM. V lost 6 bases and J lost 7, with 13 bases in between. CDR3 loop: CASRLQGGQPQHF. The CDR3 DNA reads TGTGCCAGCAGACTCCAGGGTGGACAGCCCCAGCATTTT.

The CDR3 DNA reads TGTGCCAGCAGCCCAGGACTAAGCACAGATACGCAGTATTTT. Protein: CASSPGLSTDTQYF. The rearrangement joins TRBV7-2 to TRBJ2-3, with D perhaps TRBD2 (6 bases). Trimming shortened V by 5 bases and J by 0 bases, and 9 bases separated the two germline ends. The CDR3 runs 14 residues. The germline V gene encodes CDR1 SGHTA and CDR2 FQGNSA.

V usage is TRBV29-1 and J usage is TRBJ2-1; D remains ambiguous. Germline V gives CDR1 SQVTM, CDR2 ANQGSEA. Trimming took off 8 bases at V and 0 bases at J, with 5 bases between the two ends. The CDR3 is made up of 11 amino acids. The CDR3 loop reads CSLSSYNEQFF. The DNA for the CDR3 is TGCAGCCTGAGCTCCTACAATGAGCAGTTCTTC.

The chain is built from TRBV2 and TRBJ1-4; D is unclear. This CDR3 region has 13 residues. From germline, CDR1 is SNHLY and CDR2 FYNNEI. V gave up 7 bases and J gave up 0 bases, with 6 bases separating them. CDR3 in DNA: TGTGCCAGCACCGGGCCAACTAATGAAAAACTGTTTTTT. Protein sequence: CASTGPTNEKLFF.

This sequence joins TRBV18 and TRBJ1-2, with TRBD1 identical over 7 bases. V trimming: 2 bases; J trimming: 3 bases; junction bases outside the gene matches: 9. CDR3 size: 16 residues. The germline V gene has CDR1 KGHSH and CDR2 LQKENI. The CDR3 protein is CASSPIRTGEYYGYTF. The CDR3 DNA follows: TGTGCCAGCTCACCAATACGTACAGGGGAATACTATGGCTACACCTTC.

The genes are TRBV27 and TRBJ2-2; TRBD1 aligns across 10 bases. This CDR3 is 16 amino acids long. V dropped 5 bases and J dropped 3; count of bases not matched to a gene: 6. Germline V gene sequence: CDR1 MNHEY, CDR2 SMNVEV (reference sequence). The CDR3 DNA reads TGTGCCAGCAGTCCCCAGACAGGGGGCTACACCGGGGAGCTGTTTTTT. Protein sequence: CASSPQTGGYTGELFF.

The chain carries TRBV11-3 and TRBJ2-2, with TRBD2 matching over 8 bases. The CDR3 runs 16 residues. V gave up 4 bases and J gave up 1 base; unmatched junction bases: 5. Germline CDR1 SGHNT, CDR2 YENEEA. The CDR3 region is CASSSREGRNTGELFF. The DNA for the CDR3 is TGTGCCAGCAGCTCTCGGGAGGGCCGGAACACCGGGGAGCTGTTTTTT.

J is TRBJ1-1 and V is TRBV19; 7 nucleotides line up with TRBD1. The junction had 3 bases not matched to a gene; V was cut back by 4 bases and J by 4 bases. The CDR3 runs 13 residues. Germline loops: CDR1 LNHDA, CDR2 SQIVND (reference sequence). This CDR3 is CASSRGGGTEAFF. The CDR3 region has the DNA TGTGCCAGTAGTAGAGGGGGCGGCACTGAAGCTTTCTTT.

J is TRBJ2-2 and V is TRBV4-3; D might be TRBD1 (5 bases). This CDR3 spans 14 amino acids. Germline V gene data show CDR1 as LGHNA and CDR2 as YSLEER. The V gene lost 4 bases and the J gene lost 4 bases, with 10 bases spanning the gap. The CDR3 is CASSLGHTTGELFF. CDR3 DNA: TGCGCCAGCAGCCTCGGACACACCACCGGGGAGCTGTTTTTT.

The chain joins TRBV6-4 to TRBJ2-2; D possibly matches TRBD1 or TRBD2 (5 bases each). The CDR3 is made up of 14 amino acids. The germline CDR1 and CDR2 sequences are MRHNA and SNTAGT. Trimming pared 6 bases from V and 5 bases from J, leaving 13 bases between. The CDR3 DNA reads as TGTGCCAGCAGGGGGGACCAACAAACCGGGGAGCTGTTTTTT. The encoded protein is CASRGDQQTGELFF.

The chain links TRBV7-9 to TRBJ2-5; D is possibly TRBD2 (5 bases). CDR1 is SEHNR, CDR2 FQNEAQ, per germline (reference sequence). The CDR3 totals 13 residues. Between the trimmed V and J ends, which lost 3 bases and 3 bases, there was a span of 8 bases. CDR3 sequence: CASSFSGEETQYF. Here the CDR3 DNA reads TGTGCCAGCAGCTTCTCCGGGGAAGAGACCCAGTACTTC. The variable domain in full, with the rest retrieved from reference TRBV7-9 and TRBJ2-5, is DTGVSQNPRHKITKRGQNVTFRCDPISEHNRLYWYRQTLGQGPEFLTYFQNEAQLEKSRLLSDRFSAERPKGSFSTLEIQRTEQGDSAMYLCASSFSGEETQYFGPGTRLLVL.

The chain joins TRBV7-2 to TRBJ1-1; the match to TRBD1 covers 7 bases. The J segment lost 0 bases and the V segment lost 5 bases, leaving 9 bases of the junction unmatched. The CDR3 covers 16 residues. CDR1 is SGHTA, CDR2 FQGNSA, per germline. CDR3 nucleotide sequence: TGTGCCAGCAGCGGGCGGACAGGTCCCCTGAACACTGAAGCTTTCTTT. It translates to CASSGRTGPLNTEAFF.

V and J are TRBV10-3 and TRBJ2-2; D gene uncertain. This CDR3 spans 15 amino acids. Trimming stripped 6 bases from V and 1 base from J, with 12 bases between. The germline V gene encodes CDR1 ENHRY and CDR2 SYGVKD. Here the CDR3 reads CAIRETLENTGELFF. The DNA for the CDR3 is TGTGCCATCAGGGAGACTCTTGAGAACACCGGGGAGCTGTTTTTT.

The chain has TRBV7-2 and TRBJ2-7; D could derive from TRBD1 or TRBD2 (5 bases each). V was shortened by 1 base and J by 6 bases, with 19 bases between the two germline ends. The CDR3 is 16 residues long. From germline, CDR1 is SGHTA and CDR2 FQGNSA. The DNA of the CDR3 is TGTGCCAGCAGCTTAGTTTCAGGGCCCCAAGGGAGCGAGCAGTACTTC. Its protein is CASSLVSGPQGSEQYF.